This TCR beta chain was identified during a study of blood T cell repertoires in COVID-19. Looking at the study overall: The analysed material was cDNA or gDNA that came from T cells, B-cell-depleted T cells, or PBMCs.

Germline-derived CDR1 and CDR2 are LNHNV and YYDKDF (reference sequence). The CDR3 has 16 amino acids. The ends lost 3 bases at V and 1 base at J; junction bases unmatched: 7. As originally analysed: It was from reference gene primer amplification that nucleated cell counts were estimated. Profiled with immunoSEQ multiplex PCR; TCRdb holds only in-frame clones, not every one. V and J calls plus clone size are reproduced from that table; the DNA served to infer D and trimming. The table has around 350,000 clones, approximately 86% seen once. The J gene is TRBJ2-5, the V gene TRBV15, with 8 bases matching TRBD2. The sequencing input was peripheral blood. The clonotype comes from a human donor in a cohort sampled during active COVID-19. The DNA of the CDR3 is TGTGCCACCAGCAGCTACCTTAGCGGGGTCCAAGAGACCCAGTACTTC. This sequence encodes CATSSYLSGVQETQYF.